Sequencing of this T cell receptor (beta chain) was carried out in a study of T cell repertoires and HLA-DP antigens. Study at large: Pre-culture CD4+ samples used roughly 1,200 ng DNA versus about 210 ng for CD137+CD4+ sorts.

Average purity of the negatively selected CD4+ T cells was roughly 98%. The method was immunoSEQ multiplex PCR; TCRdb's version includes in-frame clones alone and lacks a portion of them. The data hold approximately 90,000 clones, with about 89% observed a single time. The CDR3 runs 15 residues. Germline CDR1 and CDR2: SGHDN and FVKESK. V lost 4 bases, J lost 1 base, and 7 bases stayed unmatched. Remarks on this clone: Antigen specificity is unknown.

The chain carries TRBV14 and TRBJ2-7; TRBD1 matches 7 bases. This TCR came from a man aged 50 or older in good health and CMV-seronegative. The source material was CD4+ T cells from PBMCs. The DNA of the CDR3 is TGTGCCAGCAGCCGACGGGACAGTACGTCCTACGAGCAGTACTTC. Encoded protein: CASSRRDSTSYEQYF. The complete variable domain, with remaining parts taken from reference TRBV14 and TRBJ2-7, reads EAGVTQFPSHSVIEKGQTVTLRCDPISGHDNLYWYRRVMGKEIKFLLHFVKESKQDESGMPNNRFLAERTGGTYSTLKVQPAELEDSGVYFCASSRRDSTSYEQYFGPGTRLTVT.